The 6 T cell receptor beta chains below come from one sample, sequenced in a study of blood T cell repertoires in COVID-19. TCRdb's table, derived via immunoSEQ multiplex PCR, lists solely in-frame clones and lacks some. The table includes around 87,000 clones, roughly 90% detected once. The sample was peripheral blood. The receptors were sampled from a human donor with active COVID-19. The donor label of this sample is uncertain.

This chain joins TRBV7-9 and TRBJ2-1; 10 bases align to TRBD2. In germline, CDR1 is SEHNR, CDR2 FQNEAQ (reference sequence). The ends lost 5 bases at V and 0 bases at J; junction bases unmatched: 4. CDR3 length equals 16 residues. For the CDR3, the DNA is TGTGCCAGCAGCCCTAGCGGGGGAGACTCCTACAATGAGCAGTTCTTC. This translates into CASSPSGGDSYNEQFF.

The chain employs TRBV7-9 and TRBJ1-2; D is unresolved. Germline CDR1 is SEHNR and CDR2 is FQNEAQ (reference sequence). This CDR3 spans 15 amino acids. Trimming took off 5 bases at V and 3 bases at J, with 16 bases between the two ends. The CDR3 DNA follows: TGTGCCAGCAGCCACAGTTGGCAGGCCTACTATGGCTACACCTTC. Protein sequence: CASSHSWQAYYGYTF. The full variable domain, its missing parts supplied by reference TRBV7-9 and TRBJ1-2, is DTGVSQNPRHKITKRGQNVTFRCDPISEHNRLYWYRQTLGQGPEFLTYFQNEAQLEKSRLLSDRFSAERPKGSFSTLEIQRTEQGDSAMYLCASSHSWQAYYGYTFGSGTRLTVV.

V usage is TRBV7-9 and J usage is TRBJ2-3, with 7 positions matching TRBD1. This CDR3 has 15 amino acids. Germline CDR1 SEHNR, CDR2 FQNEAQ (reference sequence). J was trimmed by 2 bases and V by 5 bases; bases with no gene match: 7. CDR3 bases: TGTGCCAGCAGCCTGAGGGACAGCCCCACAGATACGCAGTATTTT. It encodes CASSLRDSPTDTQYF. The full variable domain, completed using reference TRBV7-9 and TRBJ2-3, is DTGVSQNPRHKITKRGQNVTFRCDPISEHNRLYWYRQTLGQGPEFLTYFQNEAQLEKSRLLSDRFSAERPKGSFSTLEIQRTEQGDSAMYLCASSLRDSPTDTQYFGPGTRLTVL.

CDR3 residues: CASSAREVGNSPLHF. In DNA, the CDR3 is TGTGCCAGCAGCGCACGGGAGGTGGGGAATTCACCCCTCCACTTT. The chain combines TRBV7-2 with TRBJ1-6; the D is unclear. CDR3 length: 15 residues. Trimming cost V 5 bases and J 7 bases, with 15 bases left between them. Per the germline V gene, CDR1 is SGHTA and CDR2 is FQGNSA.

The chain uses TRBV28 and TRBJ1-1; D is undetermined. Germline V gene lookup returns CDR1 MDHEN and CDR2 SYDVKM. The V end lost 6 bases, the J end lost 4 bases, and 18 bases lay between the germline ends. This CDR3 comprises 15 residues. The CDR3 loop reads CASSPGLRVGTEAFF. The CDR3 DNA reads as TGTGCCAGCAGCCCTGGCTTGCGGGTGGGCACTGAAGCTTTCTTT.

In DNA, the CDR3 is TGTGCCAGCAGCGTAGTAGCAGGGGGCTATAATGAAAAACTGTTTTTT. This codes for CASSVVAGGYNEKLFF. The chain combines TRBV9 with TRBJ1-4; TRBD1 matches at 8 bases. The CDR3 has 16 amino acids. CDR1 and CDR2 from the germline V gene are SGDLS and YYNGEE. With V trimmed by 0 bases and J by 4 bases, 5 bases remained unmatched. The full variable domain, in which reference TRBV9 and TRBJ1-4 provide the parts outside the CDR3, is DSGVTQTPKHLITATGQRVTLRCSPRSGDLSVYWYQQSLDQGLQFLIQYYNGEERAKGNILERFSAQQFPDLHSELNLSSLELGDSALYFCASSVVAGGYNEKLFFGSGTQLSVL.